The 25 T cell receptor beta chains presented below share a single source sample, sequenced in a study of tumor-infiltrating lymphocytes in primary liver carcinoma. A constant-region primer primed TCR beta cDNA synthesis from 500 to 550 ng of total RNA. TCR beta libraries came from three nested multiplex PCR rounds using slightly modified ARM-PCR. PCR rounds one and two used TRBV1-TRBV30 forward primers with a C-beta reverse primer for approximately 11 cycles each. TCRdb reprocessed the multiplex PCR reads via MiXCR and lists one record per CDR3 protein. The data show about 22,000 distinct CDR3 sequences, 60% to 80% seen once. For each extraction, RNA and DNA were obtained together from about 20-30 mg of unsorted bulk tissue. The sequenced material came from liver tumor tissue from sampling region 1. The sample's subset: tumor region T1, superior pole. The receptors come from a woman in her twenties or thirties with primary liver carcinoma and hepatitis B virus infection.

The chain carries TRBV11-3 and TRBJ2-1; 7 bases align to TRBD2. Germline assignment: CDR1 SGHNT and CDR2 YENEEA. The J segment lost 8 bases and the V segment lost 1 base, leaving 14 bases of the junction unmatched. The CDR3 is made up of 17 amino acids. Written as DNA, the CDR3 is TGTGCCAGCAGCTTAGGTCGGGGGGAGTGGGGTGTCGATGAGCAGTTCTTC. Translated, it gives CASSLGRGEWGVDEQFF.

This rearrangement joins TRBV6-2 or TRBV6-3 to TRBJ1-5; D unresolved. Trimming removed 0 bases at V and 7 bases at J, with 7 bases between. Germline CDR1 MNHEY, CDR2 SVGEGT. The CDR3 is 13 residues long. CDR3 nucleotides: TGTGCCAGCAGTTACTCAGGGTACCAGCCCCAGCATTTT. This encodes CASSYSGYQPQHF.

For this clonotype: One end of the junction varies from germline; a read error may be responsible. The gene calls are TRBV11-2 and TRBJ1-6; a possible D gene is TRBD1 (6 bases). Germline V gives CDR1 SGHAT, CDR2 FQNNGV. The CDR3 has 15 residues. CDR3 DNA sequence: TGTGCCAGTCCCATCACCCAGGGGAGTAATTCACCCATCCACTTT. The encoded protein is CASPITQGSNSPIHF.

V usage is TRBV29-1 and J usage is TRBJ2-1; weak D call: TRBD2 (6 bases). Trimming took off 7 bases at V and 8 bases at J, with 21 bases between the two ends. Per germline, CDR1 SQVTM and CDR2 ANQGSEA. The CDR3 runs 14 residues. The CDR3: CSDAAGSIVHEQFF. CDR3 sequence (DNA): TGCAGCGACGCTGCCGGGAGCATAGTCCATGAGCAGTTCTTC.

Details on this clonotype: One end of the junction is discordant with germline, which a read error may explain. This chain links TRBV11-1 with TRBJ2-7; D unclear. CDR1 and CDR2 (germline): SGHAT, FQDESV (reference sequence). This CDR3 spans 13 amino acids. The CDR3, as DNA: TGTGCCAACAGCTTAAGATCGCCCTATGAGCAGTATTTC. The encoded protein is CANSLRSPYEQYF.

On this clonotype: The conserved phenylalanine or tryptophan is not found at the CDR3 terminus, so this likely reflects a read error. It is unclear where the CDR3 begins or ends on the DNA, so no DNA is shown, and the CDR3 is as TCRdb lists it. V gene TRBV11-2 combines with J gene TRBJ1-1; the table's D call of TRBD1 was not tested on the DNA. Ends included, the CDR3 has 20 residues. Germline assignment: CDR1 SGHAT and CDR2 FQNNGV. The CDR3 is CASSARDRGRKRWSNAEASS.

Note on this clonotype: The CDR3 does not close with the conserved phenylalanine or tryptophan, likely indicating a read error. No DNA is shown, since the ends of the CDR3 on it are uncertain; the CDR3 is the one TCRdb lists. V gene TRBV5-6 combines with J gene TRBJ2-2. Germline values: CDR1 SGHDT, CDR2 YYEEEE. The CDR3 is 15 amino acids long, termini counted. CDR3: CVSSLAPRVTGEPFV.

Turning to this clonotype: An end of the junction does not agree with germline; a read error may underlie this. The V gene is TRBV28, the J gene TRBJ2-5, with 7 bases that match TRBD2. The CDR3 totals 15 residues. Looked up from germline, CDR1 is MDHEN and CDR2 is SYDVKM. In nucleotides, the CDR3 is TGTGTCAGCAGTTTTTGGGCTAGCGGCCAAGAGATCCAGTACTTC. Protein product: CVSSFWASGQEIQYF.

As concerns this clonotype: The conserved phenylalanine or tryptophan normally closing the CDR3 is absent here, so this likely arose from a read error. The chain is built from TRBV20-1 and TRBJ2-7, with D uncertain. CDR1 is DFQATT, CDR2 SNEGSKA, per germline (reference sequence). The CDR3 spans 13 residues. CDR3 loop: CTAPDLQPYEQYL. The CDR3 DNA follows: TGCACTGCTCCCGACCTCCAACCCTACGAGCAGTACTTG.

This clonotype was seen only once. The junction differs from germline at one of its ends, possibly a read error. This chain connects TRBV11-2 to TRBJ2-7; tentatively, D is TRBD2 (5 bases). Looked up from germline, CDR1 is SGHAT and CDR2 is FQNNGV. The CDR3 is 14 residues long. The CDR3 sequence: CASSRLGIVGEQYF. For the CDR3, the DNA is TGTGCCAGCAGTCGCCTCGGGATAGTGGGCGAGCAGTATTTC.

V and J are TRBV28 and TRBJ1-5, with TRBD1 matching over 7 bases. Per the germline V gene, CDR1 is MDHEN and CDR2 is SYDVKM. This CDR3 spans 12 amino acids. Trimming at V came to 5 bases and at J to 16 bases, leaving 11 bases not matched to a gene. This CDR3 is CASSVSRTGRHF. CDR3 bases: TGTGCCAGCAGTGTCTCCCGGACAGGCCGACATTTT.

Details on this clonotype: A read error may account for a junction end that differs from germline. The chain uses TRBV6-2 or TRBV6-3 and TRBJ1-1; D not resolved. Germline V CDR1 and CDR2: MNHEY, SVGEGT. CDR3 length: 13 amino acids. CDR3 sequence reads: CDSSPTPALTSFF. The CDR3, as DNA: TGTGACAGCAGCCCGACACCGGCCCTTACGTCTTTCTTT.

This sequence joins TRBV4-3 and TRBJ2-5; D call uncertain. In germline, CDR1 is LGHNA, CDR2 YSLEER. The CDR3 contains 15 residues. V lost 9 bases and J 5 bases, leaving 22 bases between the germline ends. CDR3 sequence (DNA): TGCGCCAGTATCCAGGATCTAAACCAATGGGAGACCCAGTACTTC. It yields the protein CASIQDLNQWETQYF.

This clonotype was detected ten times or more. This chain uses TRBV28 with TRBJ2-2; unclear D gene. The CDR3 consists of 11 residues. V shed 6 bases and J shed 9 bases, with 8 bases lying between them. Germline values: CDR1 MDHEN, CDR2 SYDVKM. CDR3 amino acids: CASSDAWELFF. CDR3 nucleotides: TGTGCCAGCAGCGATGCTTGGGAGCTGTTTTTT.

This sequence joins TRBV28 and TRBJ1-2; TRBD1 might be the D (5 bases). This CDR3 has 16 amino acids. Germline V gene lookup returns CDR1 MDHEN and CDR2 SYDVKM. Trimming shortened V by 4 bases and J by 4 bases, and 19 bases separated the two germline ends. In DNA form, the CDR3 reads TGTGCCAGCAGTTCGTCCGGGGCCTCGGAGGGCTATGGCTACACCTTC. Amino acid sequence: CASSSSGASEGYGYTF.

As to this clonotype: The junction departs from the called germline gene at one end, perhaps through a read error. The J gene is TRBJ2-3, the V gene TRBV5-4; TRBD2 matches at 10 bases. Germline CDR1 reads SGHNT; CDR2 reads YYREEE (reference sequence). This CDR3 comprises 18 residues. CDR3 bases: TGTGCCAGCAGTAACCCGTTGGCTAGCGGGAGTCGGACAAATACGCAGTATTTC. Amino acid sequence: CASSNPLASGSRTNTQYF.

With regard to this clonotype: A read error may account for a junction end that differs from germline. The genes are TRBV6-6 and TRBJ2-4; weak D call: TRBD1 (6 bases). The CDR3 contains 15 residues. The V gene's germline CDR1 is MNHNY and CDR2 SVGAGI (reference sequence). The CDR3 protein is CASNFNRETKNIQYF. CDR3 bases: TGTGCTAGCAATTTCAACAGGGAGACCAAAAACATTCAATACTTC.

This clonotype was counted a few times. The junction and the germline gene differ at one end; a read error may be behind it. The chain carries TRBV5-8 and TRBJ2-7; D might be TRBD1 or TRBD2, each matching 6 bases. The CDR3 has 16 residues. Germline CDR1 SGHTS, CDR2 YDEGEE. The CDR3 here is CPSSLLGGDISYEQYF. CDR3 DNA sequence: TGTCCCAGCAGCTTGCTCGGGGGCGATATCTCCTACGAGCAGTACTTC.

Concerning this clonotype: A read error is possible here, since a much larger clone lies one base away. The chain uses TRBV28 and TRBJ1-2, with TRBD1 matching over 7 bases. Germline trimming cut 10 bases from V and 5 bases from J; bases unmatched to any gene: 16. Germline V gives CDR1 MDHEN, CDR2 SYDVKM. CDR3 length: 15 residues. The CDR3 DNA reads TGTGCCACAACAACAGGGGCCGCAGAGCTGTATGGCTACACCTTC. Encoded protein: CATTTGAAELYGYTF.

The V gene is TRBV11-2, the J gene TRBJ2-3; no firm D call. CDR1 SGHAT and CDR2 FQNNGV come from the germline V gene. The CDR3 runs to 14 residues. V shed 3 bases and J shed 2 bases, with 9 bases lying between them. Written as DNA, the CDR3 is TGTGCCAGCAGCTTTGTTGGGAACACAGATACGCAGTATTTT. This translates into CASSFVGNTDTQYF. The whole variable domain, remainder taken from reference TRBV11-2 and TRBJ2-3, is EAGVAQSPRYKIIEKRQSVAFWCNPISGHATLYWYQQILGQGPKLLIQFQNNGVVDDSQLPKDRFSAERLKGVDSTLKIQPAKLEDSAVYLCASSFVGNTDTQYFGPGTRLTVL.

For this clonotype: A read error may account for a junction end that differs from germline. V is TRBV5-6 and J is TRBJ1-5; D possibly corresponds to TRBD1 (6 bases). The V gene's germline CDR1 is SGHDT and CDR2 YYEEEE. CDR3 length: 14 amino acids. CDR3 DNA sequence: TGTGCCAGCAGCATTGGGGGCATCAATCAGTCCCAGCATTTT. It yields the protein CASSIGGINQSQHF.

This clonotype is a singleton in its sample. One end of the junction does not line up with germline, which may come from a read error. In nucleotides, the CDR3 is TGTACCAGCGGCTCGGACGTCAGTAATTCACCCCTCCACTTT. Translated: CTSGSDVSNSPLHF. The V and J genes are TRBV5-5 and TRBJ1-6, with D uncertain. This CDR3 has 14 residues. Germline V CDR1 and CDR2: SGHKS, YYEKEE (reference sequence).

Comments on this clonotype: No conserved phenylalanine or tryptophan ends this CDR3, so it is likely a read error. This chain connects TRBV11-3 to TRBJ2-1; a weak D match, TRBD2 (5 bases). With 11 bases removed from V and 7 bases from J, the gap between germline ends came to 18 bases. Germline CDR1 and CDR2: SGHNT and YENEEA. This CDR3 is 13 amino acids long. The CDR3 DNA reads TGTGCCTGCGCTAGCAGGAGTGGGAATGAGCAGTTCTCC. Its protein is CACASRSGNEQFS.

The chain links TRBV4-2 to TRBJ1-2, with 7 positions matching TRBD1. The germline CDR1 and CDR2 sequences are LGHNA and YNFKEQ. This CDR3 region has 15 residues. The CDR3 loop reads CVNSRGRQGGYGYTF. The CDR3 nucleotides read TGTGTCAACAGCCGTGGTAGGCAGGGGGGTTATGGCTACACCTTC.

As regards this clonotype: The junction departs from germline at one end; a sequencing error may be responsible. This sequence joins TRBV6-5 and TRBJ2-2; 8 bases match TRBD1. The CDR3 is 15 residues long. CDR1 and CDR2 from the germline V gene are MNHEY and SVGAGI. The DNA of the CDR3 is TGTACCAGCAGTACGCGGACAGGGTGCACCGGGGAGCTGTTTTTT. This sequence encodes CTSSTRTGCTGELFF.